This passage covers 17 T cell receptor beta chains from one sample sequenced in a study of T cell changes during pregnancy in multiple sclerosis. Profiled with immunoSEQ multiplex PCR; TCRdb holds only in-frame clones, not every one. Among about 51,000 clones listed, approximately 94% were seen once. Here the sequenced sample was CD4+ T cells from peripheral blood mononuclear cells, taken in the second trimester of pregnancy. Receptor source: a female donor with multiple sclerosis, enrolled in a pregnancy study.

This clone came up a few times. The V gene is TRBV12-5, the J gene TRBJ1-6; 7 bases line up with TRBD1. CDR1 LGHNT and CDR2 FRNRAP come from the germline V gene. V shed 5 bases and J 6 bases; nucleotides not matched to a gene: 4. The CDR3 has 14 amino acids. Here the CDR3 DNA reads TGTGCTAGTGGTCCTGCAGGGGGTAATTCACCCCTCCACTTT. The encoded protein is CASGPAGGNSPLHF.

The V gene is TRBV19, the J gene TRBJ2-2, with TRBD2 identical over 8 bases. This CDR3 region has 15 residues. Unmatched junction bases numbered 13, after V lost 9 bases and J lost 7 bases. The germline gives CDR1 LNHDA, CDR2 SQIVND (reference sequence). CDR3 sequence: CASTPGGVRIGELFF. The CDR3 coding sequence is TGTGCCAGCACCCCGGGGGGGGTTCGGATCGGGGAGCTGTTTTTT.

The CDR3 DNA sequence: TGCGCCAGCAGCCAAGCCTTGTTTCAGGGGGGCCAGACAAGAGCTTTCTTT. Translating it yields CASSQALFQGGQTRAFF. The chain has TRBV4-3 and TRBJ1-1; 7 nucleotides line up with TRBD1. The CDR3 extends over 17 amino acids. Germline-derived CDR1 and CDR2 are LGHNA and YSLEER. V trimming: 1 base; J trimming: 10 bases; junction bases outside the gene matches: 18.

The chain combines TRBV5-8 with TRBJ1-2; no definite D call. The CDR3 sequence is 13 residues long. Germline V lookup: CDR1 SGHTS, CDR2 YDEGEE. V was pared by 0 bases and J by 2 bases, with 5 bases between. Here the CDR3 reads CASSLGQNYGYTF. CDR3 bases: TGTGCCAGCAGCTTGGGTCAGAACTATGGCTACACCTTC.

This chain connects TRBV7-2 to TRBJ2-1; TRBD2 matches 9 bases. Germline-derived CDR1 and CDR2 are SGHTA and FQGNSA. V lost 3 bases, J lost 2 bases, and 5 bases stayed unmatched. There are 16 residues in the CDR3. CDR3 bases: TGTGCCAGCAGCTTCTGGCGGGGGGGCGCCTACAATGAGCAGTTCTTC. This sequence encodes CASSFWRGGAYNEQFF.

The chain has TRBV7-2 and TRBJ2-3, with D possibly TRBD2 on 6 matching bases. CDR3 length equals 14 residues. Germline assignment: CDR1 SGHTA and CDR2 FQGNSA. V was pared by 2 bases and J by 0 bases, with 6 bases between. The CDR3: CASSLRGSTDTQYF. The CDR3 DNA is TGTGCCAGCAGCTTACGGGGGAGCACAGATACGCAGTATTTT.

This chain joins TRBV11-1 and TRBJ2-7, with TRBD1 as a possible D gene (5 bases). There are 14 residues in the CDR3. V lost 3 bases and J lost 3, with 12 bases in between. Germline CDR1 SGHAT, CDR2 FQDESV (reference sequence). CDR3 protein: CASSFSRADYEQYF. CDR3 in DNA: TGTGCCAGCAGCTTTAGCAGGGCGGACTACGAGCAGTACTTC.

The V call is TRBV27, the J call TRBJ2-5; 7 bases agree with TRBD2. The germline gives CDR1 MNHEY, CDR2 SMNVEV (reference sequence). The V gene end was trimmed by 3 bases and the J gene end by 1 base; junction bases not matched to a gene: 8. There are 16 residues in the CDR3. This chain's CDR3 is CASSLGGSAVQETQYF. The CDR3 DNA reads TGTGCCAGCAGTTTGGGAGGGAGTGCGGTCCAAGAGACCCAGTACTTC.

The chain is built from TRBV7-6 and TRBJ2-5; no firm D call. The CDR3 loop spans 12 amino acids. The V gene's germline CDR1 is SGHVS and CDR2 FNYEAQ. Trimming removed 2 bases from V and 5 bases from J, with 6 bases in between. Here the CDR3 DNA reads TGTGCCAGCAGCTTAAACTCCGAGACCCAGTACTTC. It translates to CASSLNSETQYF.

The rearrangement links TRBV6-1 to TRBJ2-1, with D maybe TRBD2 (5 bases). V was pared by 7 bases and J by 3 bases, with 7 bases between. There are 12 residues in the CDR3. From germline, CDR1 is MNHNS and CDR2 SASEGT. The chain's CDR3 is CASTRDYNEQFF. In nucleotides, the CDR3 is TGTGCCAGCACCCGGGACTACAATGAGCAGTTCTTC.

V usage is TRBV29-1 and J usage is TRBJ1-2; D unclear. Trimming stripped 4 bases from V and 4 bases from J, with 13 bases between. This CDR3 comprises 13 residues. CDR1 and CDR2 from the germline V gene are SQVTM and ANQGSEA. CDR3 bases: TGCAGCGTTGCGATCCGTTTCGGCTATGGCTACACCTTC. The encoded protein is CSVAIRFGYGYTF. Together with reference TRBV29-1 and TRBJ1-2, the CDR3 gives the full variable domain: SAVISQKPSRDICQRGTSLTIQCQVDSQVTMMFWYRQQPGQSLTLIATANQGSEATYESGFVIDKFPISRPNLTFSTLTVSNMSPEDSSIYLCSVAIRFGYGYTFGSGTRLTVV.

In DNA form, the CDR3 reads TGCGCCAGCAGGAACAGGAATAATGAAAAACTGTTTTTT. Translated, it gives CASRNRNNEKLFF. The chain joins TRBV10-1 to TRBJ1-4, with D tentatively TRBD1 (5 bases). This CDR3 comprises 13 residues. The V gene's germline CDR1 is WNHNN and CDR2 SYGVQD (reference sequence). V shed 6 bases and J shed 4 bases, with 9 bases lying between them.

This chain links TRBV27 with TRBJ2-7; 9 nucleotides align to TRBD2. The length of the CDR3 is 15 residues. CDR1 and CDR2 (germline): MNHEY, SMNVEV (reference sequence). J was trimmed by 2 bases and V by 3 bases; bases with no gene match: 5. The chain's CDR3 is CASSFSSGGPYEQYF. Written as DNA, the CDR3 is TGTGCCAGCAGTTTTAGTAGCGGGGGCCCCTACGAGCAGTACTTC.

The chain uses TRBV29-1 and TRBJ2-4, with 7 nucleotides matching TRBD1. Trimming cost V 3 bases and J 0 bases; bases outside gene matches: 8. Per the germline V gene, CDR1 is SQVTM and CDR2 is ANQGSEA. CDR3 length: 16 amino acids. CDR3 DNA: TGCAGCGTTGAGGAGGCGACAGGGCTAGCCAAAAACATTCAGTACTTC. Encoded protein: CSVEEATGLAKNIQYF.

This sequence joins TRBV7-2 and TRBJ1-2, with TRBD1 identical over 7 bases. This CDR3 is built from 15 residues. The germline gives CDR1 SGHTA, CDR2 FQGNSA. The ends lost 3 bases at V and 3 bases at J; junction bases unmatched: 7. The CDR3 sequence is CASSFRQGVDYGYTF. CDR3 coding DNA: TGTGCCAGCAGCTTCAGACAGGGAGTCGACTATGGCTACACCTTC.

The chain links TRBV19 to TRBJ1-2; D is possibly TRBD1 (5 bases). Looked up from germline, CDR1 is LNHDA and CDR2 is SQIVND (reference sequence). This CDR3 region has 12 residues. V was cut by 9 bases and J by 7 bases, with 15 bases left in between. For the CDR3, the DNA is TGTGCCAGCCGGATGACTCAGGGTGGCTACACCTTC. This codes for CASRMTQGGYTF.

This clone was seen only once. The V call is TRBV7-2, the J call TRBJ1-6; TRBD1 is a possible D gene (5 bases). CDR1 is SGHTA, CDR2 FQGNSA, per germline. There are 14 residues in the CDR3. Trimming left V 5 bases short and J 9 bases short, with 14 bases between. The CDR3 DNA reads TGTGCCAGCAGCCCCCAGGGAATGGGTTCACCCCTCCACTTT. It translates to CASSPQGMGSPLHF.